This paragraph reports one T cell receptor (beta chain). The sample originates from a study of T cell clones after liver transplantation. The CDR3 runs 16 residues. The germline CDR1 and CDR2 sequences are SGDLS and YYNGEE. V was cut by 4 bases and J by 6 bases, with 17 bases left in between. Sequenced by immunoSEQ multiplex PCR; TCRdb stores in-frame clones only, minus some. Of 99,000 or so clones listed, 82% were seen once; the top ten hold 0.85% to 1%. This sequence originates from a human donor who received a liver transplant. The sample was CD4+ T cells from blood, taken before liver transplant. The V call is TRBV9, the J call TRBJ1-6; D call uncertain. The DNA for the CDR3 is TGTGCCAGCAGCCCAAACGCCGCGCAGACTAATTCACCCCTCCACTTT. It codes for CASSPNAAQTNSPLHF.